This T cell receptor (beta chain) was sequenced in a study of Graves' ophthalmopathy and Graves' hyperthyroidism. Germline V gene lookup returns CDR1 LNHNV and CDR2 YYDKDF (reference sequence). The CDR3 is 16 residues long. The diagnostic workup employed clinical symptoms, serum thyroxine, TRAb, thyroid ultrasound and orbital computed tomography. This clonotype has only one observation. The antigen is not known. An end of the junction differs from the germline gene, which may be a read error. Amplified material comprised TCR beta CDR3 regions derived from RNA transcripts. The workflow started with a first-round RT-PCR run with HTBI primers and then moved on to a second-round multiplex PCR. TCRdb reprocessed the multiplex PCR reads with MiXCR, giving one entry per CDR3 protein. The sample shows some 750,000 distinct CDR3 sequences, 40% of them seen only once. Study findings and constraints: Thyroid clonotypes that were expanded above 0.001 frequency mostly also appeared in blood.

The receptor was derived from an adult man with Graves' ophthalmopathy. V and J are TRBV15 and TRBJ2-2; weak D call: TRBD1 (6 bases). The sequencing input was peripheral blood. The CDR3 sequence is CASSVSSGANTGELFF. As DNA, the CDR3 is TGTGCCAGCAGCGTAAGTTCAGGGGCGAACACCGGGGAGCTGTTTTTT. Drawing the rest from reference TRBV15 and TRBJ2-2, the complete variable domain is DAMVIQNPRYQVTQFGKPVTLSCSQTLNHNVMYWYQQKSSQAPKLLFHYYDKDFNNEADTPDNFQSRRPNTSFCFLDIRSPGLGDTAMYLCASSVSSGANTGELFFGEGSRLTVL.